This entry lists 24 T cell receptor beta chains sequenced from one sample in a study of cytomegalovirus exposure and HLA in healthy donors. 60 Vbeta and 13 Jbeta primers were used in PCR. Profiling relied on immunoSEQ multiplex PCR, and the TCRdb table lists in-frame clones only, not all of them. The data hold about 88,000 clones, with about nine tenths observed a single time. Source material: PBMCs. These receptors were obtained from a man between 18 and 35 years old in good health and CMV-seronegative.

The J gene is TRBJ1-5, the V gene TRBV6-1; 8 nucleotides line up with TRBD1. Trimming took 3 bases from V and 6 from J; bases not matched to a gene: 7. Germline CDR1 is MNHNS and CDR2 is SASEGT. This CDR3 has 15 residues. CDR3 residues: CASSDDRGSTQPQHF. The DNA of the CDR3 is TGTGCCAGCAGTGATGACAGGGGTTCAACTCAGCCCCAGCATTTT.

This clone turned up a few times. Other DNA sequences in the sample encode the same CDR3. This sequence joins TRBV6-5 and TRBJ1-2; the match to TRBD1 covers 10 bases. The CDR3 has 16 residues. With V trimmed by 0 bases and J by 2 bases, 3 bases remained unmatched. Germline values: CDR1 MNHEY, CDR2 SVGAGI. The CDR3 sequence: CASSYSRTGGNYGYTF. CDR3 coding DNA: TGTGCCAGCAGTTACTCGAGGACAGGGGGGAACTATGGCTACACCTTC.

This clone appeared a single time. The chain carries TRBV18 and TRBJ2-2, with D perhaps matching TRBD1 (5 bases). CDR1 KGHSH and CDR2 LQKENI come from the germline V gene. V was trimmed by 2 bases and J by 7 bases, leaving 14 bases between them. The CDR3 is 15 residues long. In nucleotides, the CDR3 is TGTGCCAGCTCACCATTACCGACAGCCTACGGGGAGCTGTTTTTT. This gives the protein CASSPLPTAYGELFF.

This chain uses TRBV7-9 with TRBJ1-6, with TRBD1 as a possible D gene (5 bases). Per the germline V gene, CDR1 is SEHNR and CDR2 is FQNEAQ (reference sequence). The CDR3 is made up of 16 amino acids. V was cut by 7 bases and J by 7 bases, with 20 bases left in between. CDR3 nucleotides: TGTGCCAGCACAGGAGCCCCGGGGGATGTAAATTCACCCCTCCACTTT. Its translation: CASTGAPGDVNSPLHF. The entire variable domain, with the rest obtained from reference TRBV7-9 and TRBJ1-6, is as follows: DTGVSQNPRHKITKRGQNVTFRCDPISEHNRLYWYRQTLGQGPEFLTYFQNEAQLEKSRLLSDRFSAERPKGSFSTLEIQRTEQGDSAMYLCASTGAPGDVNSPLHFGNGTRLTVT.

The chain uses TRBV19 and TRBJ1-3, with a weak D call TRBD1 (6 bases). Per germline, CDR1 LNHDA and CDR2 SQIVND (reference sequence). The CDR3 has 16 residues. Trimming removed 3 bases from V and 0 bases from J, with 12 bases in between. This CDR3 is CASSMGRGYSGNTIYF. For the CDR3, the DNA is TGTGCCAGTAGTATGGGAAGGGGGTACTCTGGAAACACCATATATTTT.

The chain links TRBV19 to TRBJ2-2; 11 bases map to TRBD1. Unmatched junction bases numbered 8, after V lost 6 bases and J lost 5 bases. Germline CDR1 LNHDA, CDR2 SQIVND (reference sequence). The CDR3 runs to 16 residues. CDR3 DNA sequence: TGTGCCAGTAGACACAGGACAGGGGGCGCGACCGGGGAGCTGTTTTTT. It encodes CASRHRTGGATGELFF.

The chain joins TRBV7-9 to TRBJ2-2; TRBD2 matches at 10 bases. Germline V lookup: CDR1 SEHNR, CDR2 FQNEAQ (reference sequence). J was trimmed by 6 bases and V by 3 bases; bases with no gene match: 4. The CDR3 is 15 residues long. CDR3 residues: CASSFASGSAGELFF. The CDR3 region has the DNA TGTGCCAGCAGCTTTGCTAGCGGGAGCGCCGGGGAGCTGTTTTTT.

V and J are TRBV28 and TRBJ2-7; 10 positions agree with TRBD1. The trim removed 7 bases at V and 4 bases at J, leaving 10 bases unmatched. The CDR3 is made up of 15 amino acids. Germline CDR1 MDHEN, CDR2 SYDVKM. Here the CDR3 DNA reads TGTGCCAGCAACGTCCGGACAGGGGGAAAATACGAGCAGTACTTC. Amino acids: CASNVRTGGKYEQYF.

The CDR3 nucleotides read TGTGCCAGTAGTATTAGTCTGGGACAGAGCTACGAGCAGTACTTC. Protein: CASSISLGQSYEQYF. The J gene is TRBJ2-7, the V gene TRBV19; 7 bases are shared with TRBD1. The CDR3 contains 15 residues. V trimming: 3 bases; J trimming: 3 bases; junction bases outside the gene matches: 8. Germline CDR1 reads LNHDA; CDR2 reads SQIVND (reference sequence).

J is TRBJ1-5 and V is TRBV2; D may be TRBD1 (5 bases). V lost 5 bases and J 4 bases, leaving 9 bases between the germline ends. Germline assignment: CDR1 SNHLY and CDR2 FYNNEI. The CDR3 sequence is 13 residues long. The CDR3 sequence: CASSKDSNQPQHF. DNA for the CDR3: TGTGCCAGCAGTAAAGACAGTAATCAGCCCCAGCATTTT.

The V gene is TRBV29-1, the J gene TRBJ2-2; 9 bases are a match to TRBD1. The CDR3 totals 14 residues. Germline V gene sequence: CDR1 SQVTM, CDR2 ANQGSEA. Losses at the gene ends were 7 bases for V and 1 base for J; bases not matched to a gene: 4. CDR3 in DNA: TGCAGCGCTGACAGGGGGTGGAACACCGGGGAGCTGTTTTTT. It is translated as CSADRGWNTGELFF.

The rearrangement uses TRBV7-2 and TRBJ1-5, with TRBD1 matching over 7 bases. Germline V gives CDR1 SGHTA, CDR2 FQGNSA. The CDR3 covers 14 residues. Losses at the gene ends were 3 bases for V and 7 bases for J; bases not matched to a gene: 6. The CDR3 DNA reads TGTGCCAGCAGCTTCAGACAGGGCTGGCAGCCCCAGCATTTT. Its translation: CASSFRQGWQPQHF.

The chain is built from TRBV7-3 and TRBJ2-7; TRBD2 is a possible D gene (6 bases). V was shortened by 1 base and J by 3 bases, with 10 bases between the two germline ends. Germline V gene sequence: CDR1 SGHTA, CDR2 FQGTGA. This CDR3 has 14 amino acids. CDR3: CASSLKSGSYEQYF. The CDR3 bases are TGTGCCAGCAGCTTAAAATCCGGGAGCTACGAGCAGTACTTC.

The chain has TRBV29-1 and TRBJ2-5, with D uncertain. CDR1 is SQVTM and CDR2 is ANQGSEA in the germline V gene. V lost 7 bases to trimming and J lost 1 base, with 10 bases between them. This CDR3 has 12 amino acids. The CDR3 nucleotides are TGCAGCGCCCTACCGGGCCAAGAGACCCAGTACTTC. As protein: CSALPGQETQYF.

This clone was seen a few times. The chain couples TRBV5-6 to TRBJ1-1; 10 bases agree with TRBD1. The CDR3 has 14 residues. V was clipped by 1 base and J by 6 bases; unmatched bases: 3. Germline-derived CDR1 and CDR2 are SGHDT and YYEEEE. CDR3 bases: TGTGCCAGCAGCTTGAGGGGACAGGGGTCTGAAGCTTTCTTT. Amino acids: CASSLRGQGSEAFF. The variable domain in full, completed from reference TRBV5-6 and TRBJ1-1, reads DAGVTQSPTHLIKTRGQQVTLRCSPKSGHDTVSWYQQALGQGPQFIFQYYEEEERQRGNFPDRFSGHQFPNYSSELNVNALLLGDSALYLCASSLRGQGSEAFFGQGTRLTVV.

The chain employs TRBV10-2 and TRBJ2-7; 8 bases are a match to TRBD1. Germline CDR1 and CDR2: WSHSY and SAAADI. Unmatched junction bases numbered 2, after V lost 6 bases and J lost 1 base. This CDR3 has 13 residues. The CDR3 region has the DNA TGCGCCAGCAGAGGGACAGGATCCTACGAGCAGTACTTC. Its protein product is CASRGTGSYEQYF.

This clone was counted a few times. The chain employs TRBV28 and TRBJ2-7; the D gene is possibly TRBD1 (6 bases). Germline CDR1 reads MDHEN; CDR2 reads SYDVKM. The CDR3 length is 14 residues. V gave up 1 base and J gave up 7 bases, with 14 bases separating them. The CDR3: CASSLSAAGVEQYF. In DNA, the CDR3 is TGTGCCAGCAGTTTATCGGCGGCAGGGGTTGAGCAGTACTTC.

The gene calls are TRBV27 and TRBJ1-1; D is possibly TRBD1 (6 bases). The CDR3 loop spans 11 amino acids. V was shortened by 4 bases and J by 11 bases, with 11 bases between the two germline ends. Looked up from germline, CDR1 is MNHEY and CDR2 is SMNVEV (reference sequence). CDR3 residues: CASSSAGVAFF. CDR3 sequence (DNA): TGTGCCAGCAGTTCGGCAGGGGTCGCTTTCTTT.

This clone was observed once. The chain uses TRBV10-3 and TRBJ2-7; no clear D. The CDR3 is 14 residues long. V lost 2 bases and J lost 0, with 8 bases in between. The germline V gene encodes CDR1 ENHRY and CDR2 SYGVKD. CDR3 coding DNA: TGTGCCATCAGTGAGAACTCGAACTCCTACGAGCAGTACTTC. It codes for CAISENSNSYEQYF.

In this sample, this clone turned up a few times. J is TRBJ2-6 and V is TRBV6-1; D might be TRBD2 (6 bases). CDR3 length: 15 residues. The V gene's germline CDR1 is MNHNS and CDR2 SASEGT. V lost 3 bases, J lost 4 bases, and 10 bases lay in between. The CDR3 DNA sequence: TGTGCCAGCAGTGAGGGGGGAGCGGGGGCCAACGTCCTGACTTTC. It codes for CASSEGGAGANVLTF.

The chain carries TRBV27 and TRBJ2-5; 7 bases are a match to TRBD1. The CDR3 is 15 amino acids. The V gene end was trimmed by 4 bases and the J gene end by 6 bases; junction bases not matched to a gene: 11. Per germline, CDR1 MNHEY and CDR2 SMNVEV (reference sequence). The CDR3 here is CASSSAAGTVKTQYF. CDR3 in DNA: TGTGCCAGCAGTTCCGCGGCCGGGACAGTAAAGACCCAGTACTTC.

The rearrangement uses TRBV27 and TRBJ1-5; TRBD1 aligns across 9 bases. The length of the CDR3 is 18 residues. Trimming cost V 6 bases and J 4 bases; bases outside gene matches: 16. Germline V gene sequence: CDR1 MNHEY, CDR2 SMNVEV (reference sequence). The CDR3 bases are TGTGCCAGCAGACAAGGTGGACAGGGGCCGCCGCGGAATCAGCCCCAGCATTTT. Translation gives CASRQGGQGPPRNQPQHF.

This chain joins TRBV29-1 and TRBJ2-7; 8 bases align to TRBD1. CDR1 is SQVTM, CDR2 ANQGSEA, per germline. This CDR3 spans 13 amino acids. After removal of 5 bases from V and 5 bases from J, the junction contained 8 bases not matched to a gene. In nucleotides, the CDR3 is TGCAGCGTTCGACAGGGGATCGAACACGAGCAGTACTTC. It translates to CSVRQGIEHEQYF.

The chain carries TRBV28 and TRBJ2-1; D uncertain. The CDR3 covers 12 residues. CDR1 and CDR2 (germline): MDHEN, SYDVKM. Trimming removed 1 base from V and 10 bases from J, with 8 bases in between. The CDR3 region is CASSLSVSEQFF. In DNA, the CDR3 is TGTGCCAGCAGTTTATCGGTGAGCGAGCAGTTCTTC.